The 25 T cell receptor beta chains listed next were all sequenced from one sample in a study of shared clonotypes between healthy human individuals. Some clones are missing from TCRdb's copy, which holds only in-frame ones; the method was immunoSEQ multiplex PCR. The sample includes about 590,000 clones, around 95% seen only once; the top ten take 0.085% to 0.11%. Terminally differentiated effector memory CD45RA+ cells were left out of the naive CD8 fraction, which was CD45RO-negative and positively selected for CCR7. The specimen was naive CD8+ T cells sorted from blood. These TCRs come from a woman aged 25 to 39 in good health.

This chain joins TRBV6-5 and TRBJ1-4; D uncertain. V was shortened by 6 bases and J by 10 bases, with 15 bases between the two germline ends. The CDR3 has 13 amino acids. Germline V CDR1 and CDR2: MNHEY, SVGAGI. This chain's CDR3 is CASSSERWGKLFF. The CDR3 DNA sequence: TGTGCCAGCAGCTCCGAGCGTTGGGGAAAACTGTTTTTT.

The chain couples TRBV10-3 to TRBJ1-1; D gene uncertain. The CDR3 runs 13 residues. The V gene's germline CDR1 is ENHRY and CDR2 SYGVKD. V was pared by 1 base and J by 4 bases, with 7 bases between. The CDR3 here is CAISEFKGTEAFF. CDR3 DNA: TGTGCCATCAGTGAGTTTAAGGGCACTGAAGCTTTCTTT.

The chain uses TRBV27 and TRBJ1-5; D remains unclear. Germline V gives CDR1 MNHEY, CDR2 SMNVEV (reference sequence). The CDR3 runs 14 residues. Trimming took 6 bases from V and 3 from J, leaving 12 bases between them. CDR3 coding DNA: TGTGCCAGCAGGGAGGGAGGGAACAATCAGCCCCAGCATTTT. It encodes CASREGGNNQPQHF.

The genes are TRBV28 and TRBJ2-1, with 9 positions matching TRBD1. Germline V gene lookup returns CDR1 MDHEN and CDR2 SYDVKM. The CDR3 has 12 residues. V gave up 5 bases and J gave up 12 bases; unmatched junction bases: 5. The CDR3 loop is CASSEPGQGQFF. The CDR3 DNA is TGTGCCAGCAGTGAACCGGGACAGGGGCAGTTCTTC.

The chain is built from TRBV19 and TRBJ2-7; 10 bases map to TRBD1. The CDR3 runs 16 residues. The junction had 13 bases not matched to a gene; V was cut back by 6 bases and J by 5 bases. Germline values: CDR1 LNHDA, CDR2 SQIVND (reference sequence). DNA of the CDR3: TGTGCCAGTAGCCTCTCTCCCGGGACAGGGGTCAACGAGCAGTACTTC. It is translated as CASSLSPGTGVNEQYF.

This chain joins TRBV14 and TRBJ1-2; D is possibly TRBD1 (5 bases). The CDR3 totals 15 residues. Per the germline V gene, CDR1 is SGHDN and CDR2 is FVKESK. V was shortened by 0 bases and J by 4 bases, with 12 bases between the two germline ends. The CDR3 loop reads CASSQDLGGSYGYTF. The CDR3 region has the DNA TGTGCCAGCAGCCAAGACCTTGGGGGGTCCTATGGCTACACCTTC.

The V and J genes are TRBV4-1 and TRBJ1-1; 7 bases line up with TRBD1. CDR1 and CDR2 (germline): MGHRA, YSYEKL. CDR3 size: 14 residues. V shed 2 bases, J shed 6 bases, and the junction held 6 bases outside the gene matches. The CDR3 nucleotides are TGCGCCAGCAGCCAAAGACAGGGTAACGCTGAAGCTTTCTTT. Its translation: CASSQRQGNAEAFF.

The gene calls are TRBV27 and TRBJ2-2; the match to TRBD2 covers 9 bases. Germline V gene lookup returns CDR1 MNHEY and CDR2 SMNVEV (reference sequence). This CDR3 comprises 16 residues. The ends lost 5 bases at V and 6 bases at J; junction bases unmatched: 10. The CDR3 is CASSVNPGLASGELFF. As DNA, the CDR3 is TGTGCCAGCAGTGTAAATCCGGGACTAGCTTCCGGGGAGCTGTTTTTT.

The genes are TRBV5-1 and TRBJ2-7; D remains unclear. The CDR3 contains 14 residues. The V end lost 3 bases, the J end lost 5 bases, and 15 bases lay between the germline ends. The germline CDR1 and CDR2 sequences are SGHRS and YFSETQ. CDR3 sequence: CASSSERTKNEQYF. The CDR3 nucleotides are TGCGCCAGCAGCTCAGAAAGGACCAAAAACGAGCAGTACTTC. The complete variable domain, with remaining parts taken from reference TRBV5-1 and TRBJ2-7, reads KAGVTQTPRYLIKTRGQQVTLSCSPISGHRSVSWYQQTPGQGLQFLFEYFSETQRNKGNFPGRFSGRQFSNSRSEMNVSTLELGDSALYLCASSSERTKNEQYFGPGTRLTVT.

The chain uses TRBV10-3 and TRBJ2-2; 7 nucleotides agree with TRBD2. Germline V gene lookup returns CDR1 ENHRY and CDR2 SYGVKD. This CDR3 is built from 18 residues. V shed 3 bases, J shed 6 bases, and the junction held 16 bases outside the gene matches. CDR3 nucleotide sequence: TGTGCCATCAGTGATCCCTCTGAGGCGGGAGTACTTCCCGGGGAGCTGTTTTTT. It translates to CAISDPSEAGVLPGELFF.

V and J are TRBV11-2 and TRBJ2-3; D gene uncertain. Trimming removed 7 bases from V and 0 bases from J, with 14 bases in between. The CDR3 is made up of 15 amino acids. Germline lookup yields CDR1 SGHAT and CDR2 FQNNGV. DNA for the CDR3: TGTGCCAGCAATACCTTCCCAGCTAGCACAGATACGCAGTATTTT. Its translation: CASNTFPASTDTQYF.

The chain uses TRBV9 and TRBJ2-3; D not certain. The germline V gene has CDR1 SGDLS and CDR2 YYNGEE. The CDR3 has 11 residues. V lost 3 bases to trimming and J lost 4 bases, with 3 bases between them. CDR3: CASSAADTQYF. CDR3 sequence (DNA): TGTGCCAGCAGCGCGGCAGATACGCAGTATTTT.

This chain uses TRBV5-4 with TRBJ2-1; unclear D gene. CDR3 length: 16 residues. CDR1 and CDR2 (germline): SGHNT, YYREEE (reference sequence). Trimming pared 0 bases from V and 0 bases from J, leaving 10 bases between. In nucleotides, the CDR3 is TGTGCCAGCAGCTTGGATGCGGTAAGCTCCTACAATGAGCAGTTCTTC. This gives the protein CASSLDAVSSYNEQFF.

V and J are TRBV14 and TRBJ2-1, with D possibly being TRBD1 or TRBD2 (5 bases each). Germline V gives CDR1 SGHDN, CDR2 FVKESK. CDR3 length: 16 amino acids. V lost 0 bases, J lost 4 bases, and 13 bases lay in between. The CDR3 DNA follows: TGTGCCAGCAGCCAAGATTTGGGGACGGCATACAATGAGCAGTTCTTC. Residues: CASSQDLGTAYNEQFF.

The rearrangement uses TRBV27 and TRBJ1-1, with TRBD1 as a possible D gene (6 bases). The germline CDR1 and CDR2 sequences are MNHEY and SMNVEV (reference sequence). With 7 bases removed from V and 9 bases from J, the gap between germline ends came to 21 bases. The CDR3 extends over 14 amino acids. This chain's CDR3 is CASNPGQGPGQAFF. CDR3 nucleotide sequence: TGTGCCAGCAACCCGGGGCAGGGGCCGGGGCAAGCTTTCTTT.

The J gene is TRBJ2-7, the V gene TRBV27; D gene uncertain. The CDR3 contains 13 residues. V lost 5 bases and J lost 3, with 11 bases in between. The germline gives CDR1 MNHEY, CDR2 SMNVEV (reference sequence). CDR3 DNA: TGTGCCAGCAGTCCCCGTCACCTCTACGAGCAGTACTTC. It is translated as CASSPRHLYEQYF.

The V gene is TRBV7-2, the J gene TRBJ2-5, with 9 bases identical to TRBD1. The end of the DNA is better explained by TRBJ2-7, so the J call may be wrong. Germline V gene lookup returns CDR1 SGHTA and CDR2 FQGNSA. The CDR3 extends over 15 amino acids. As DNA, the CDR3 is TGTGCCAGCAGGGGCGAAGGGACAGGGTTCTACGAGCAGTACTTC. It is translated as CASRGEGTGFYEQYF.

This chain uses TRBV7-9 with TRBJ1-6; the D is unclear. CDR1 and CDR2 (germline): SEHNR, FQNEAQ (reference sequence). V lost 2 bases to trimming and J lost 10 bases, with 12 bases between them. The CDR3 covers 14 residues. CDR3 residues: CASSLPSLRSPLHF. The CDR3 DNA sequence: TGTGCCAGCAGCTTACCCAGTTTACGCTCACCCCTCCACTTT.

V and J are TRBV11-2 and TRBJ2-7; TRBD2 agrees at 8 bases. Germline V gene data show CDR1 as SGHAT and CDR2 as FQNNGV. J lost 5 bases, V lost 5 bases, and 2 bases had no gene match. The CDR3 spans 12 residues. The CDR3 DNA reads as TGTGCCAGCAGCCCGGGGGGGAACGAGCAGTACTTC. Amino acid sequence: CASSPGGNEQYF.

This clone occurred once. V gene TRBV27 combines with J gene TRBJ2-1; 7 bases agree with TRBD2. The CDR3 consists of 15 residues. Germline CDR1 MNHEY, CDR2 SMNVEV (reference sequence). V lost 5 bases to trimming and J lost 8 bases; unmatched junction nucleotides: 12. CDR3 in DNA: TGTGCCAGCAGTCCGGGACTACCTCTCCTGGATGAGCAGTTCTTC. Translation gives CASSPGLPLLDEQFF.

This chain connects TRBV6-1 to TRBJ1-1; D is unresolved. With 7 bases removed from V and 0 bases from J, the gap between germline ends came to 12 bases. CDR1 and CDR2 from the germline V gene are MNHNS and SASEGT. The CDR3 spans 14 residues. DNA for the CDR3: TGTGCCAGCAATGGAGGGCCAATGAACACTGAAGCTTTCTTT. Translated, it gives CASNGGPMNTEAFF.

The rearrangement joins TRBV28 to TRBJ1-1; unclear D gene. This CDR3 comprises 15 residues. Germline CDR1 MDHEN, CDR2 SYDVKM. The V end lost 3 bases, the J end lost 2 bases, and 13 bases lay between the germline ends. Written as DNA, the CDR3 is TGTGCCAGCAGTTTGGTAGGAGAACCCAACACTGAAGCTTTCTTT. Translating gives CASSLVGEPNTEAFF.

CDR3 amino acids: CASSVGTSGRMDTQYF. The CDR3 DNA reads TGTGCCAGCAGTGTGGGGACTAGCGGGAGGATGGATACGCAGTATTTT. The chain joins TRBV6-1 to TRBJ2-3, with 15 bases lining up with TRBD2. Trimming took 4 bases from V and 6 from J; bases not matched to a gene: 5. The CDR3 has 16 amino acids. Germline V CDR1 and CDR2: MNHNS, SASEGT.

V and J are TRBV28 and TRBJ1-5; D is uncertain. V lost 6 bases and J lost 0, with 12 bases in between. The CDR3 contains 15 residues. CDR1 and CDR2 (germline): MDHEN, SYDVKM. CDR3 amino acids: CASSPEQFSNQPQHF. For the CDR3, the DNA is TGTGCCAGCAGCCCCGAACAATTTAGCAATCAGCCCCAGCATTTT.

V usage is TRBV7-8 and J usage is TRBJ2-1; 11 nucleotides align to TRBD2. V lost 0 bases to trimming and J lost 8 bases; unmatched junction nucleotides: 9. The CDR3 covers 17 residues. Germline V lookup: CDR1 SGHVS, CDR2 FQNEAQ. The CDR3, as DNA: TGTGCCAGCAGCTTAGCGTTTAGCGGGAGGGCAATTGATGAGCAGTTCTTC. The encoded protein is CASSLAFSGRAIDEQFF.